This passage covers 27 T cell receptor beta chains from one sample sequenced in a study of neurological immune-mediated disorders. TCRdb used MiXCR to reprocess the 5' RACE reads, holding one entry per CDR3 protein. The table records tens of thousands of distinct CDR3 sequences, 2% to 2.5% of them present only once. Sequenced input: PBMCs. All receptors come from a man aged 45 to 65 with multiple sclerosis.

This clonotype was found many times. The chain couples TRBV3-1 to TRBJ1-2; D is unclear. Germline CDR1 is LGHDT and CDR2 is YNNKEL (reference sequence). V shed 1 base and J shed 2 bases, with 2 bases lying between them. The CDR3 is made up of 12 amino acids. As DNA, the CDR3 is TGTGCCAGCAGCCAAGTGAACTATGGCTACACCTTC. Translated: CASSQVNYGYTF.

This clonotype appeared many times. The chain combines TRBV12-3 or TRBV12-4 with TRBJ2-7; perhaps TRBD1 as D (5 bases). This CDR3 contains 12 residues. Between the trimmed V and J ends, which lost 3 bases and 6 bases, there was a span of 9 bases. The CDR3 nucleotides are TGTGCCAGCAGTTTGATGGGGCTCGAGCAGTACTTC. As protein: CASSLMGLEQYF.

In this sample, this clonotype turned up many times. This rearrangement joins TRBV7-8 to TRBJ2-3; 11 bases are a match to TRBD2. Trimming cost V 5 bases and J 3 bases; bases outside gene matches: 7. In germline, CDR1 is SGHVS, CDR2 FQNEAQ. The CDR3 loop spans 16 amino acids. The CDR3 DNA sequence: TGTGCCAGCAGCCAGGCCCTAGCGGGGGGTACAGATACGCAGTATTTT. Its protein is CASSQALAGGTDTQYF.

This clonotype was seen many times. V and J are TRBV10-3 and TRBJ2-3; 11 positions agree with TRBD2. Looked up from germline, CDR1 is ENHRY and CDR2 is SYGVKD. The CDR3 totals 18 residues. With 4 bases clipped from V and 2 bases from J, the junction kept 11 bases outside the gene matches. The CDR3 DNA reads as TGTGCCATCAGTGGGATCCCAACTAGCGGGGGTTCCACAGATACGCAGTATTTT. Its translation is CAISGIPTSGGSTDTQYF.

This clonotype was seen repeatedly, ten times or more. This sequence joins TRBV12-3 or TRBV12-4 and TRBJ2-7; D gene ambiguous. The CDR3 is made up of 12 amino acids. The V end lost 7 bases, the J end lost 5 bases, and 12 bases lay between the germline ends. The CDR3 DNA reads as TGTGCCAGCACGGGCGGCCCGAACGAGCAGTACTTC. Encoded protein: CASTGGPNEQYF.

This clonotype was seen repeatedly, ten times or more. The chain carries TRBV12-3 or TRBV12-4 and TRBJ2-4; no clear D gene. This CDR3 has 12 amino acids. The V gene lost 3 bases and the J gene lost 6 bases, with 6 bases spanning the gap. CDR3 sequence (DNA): TGTGCCAGCAGTTTGTCCCTAAACATTCAGTACTTC. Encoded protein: CASSLSLNIQYF.

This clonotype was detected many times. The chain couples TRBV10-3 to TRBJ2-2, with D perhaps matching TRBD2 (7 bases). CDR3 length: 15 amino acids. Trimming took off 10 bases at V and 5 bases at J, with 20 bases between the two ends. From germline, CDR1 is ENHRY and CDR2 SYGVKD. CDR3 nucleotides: TGTGCCAGCAGCGGGGCAGGGGTCGATACCGGGGAGCTGTTTTTT. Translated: CASSGAGVDTGELFF.

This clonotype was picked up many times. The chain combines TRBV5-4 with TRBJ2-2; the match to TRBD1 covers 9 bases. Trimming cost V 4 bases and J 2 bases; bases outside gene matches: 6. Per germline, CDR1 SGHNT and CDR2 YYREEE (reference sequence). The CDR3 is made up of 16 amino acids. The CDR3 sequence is CASSDPGQGNTGELFF. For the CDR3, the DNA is TGTGCCAGCAGCGATCCGGGACAGGGAAACACCGGGGAGCTGTTTTTT.

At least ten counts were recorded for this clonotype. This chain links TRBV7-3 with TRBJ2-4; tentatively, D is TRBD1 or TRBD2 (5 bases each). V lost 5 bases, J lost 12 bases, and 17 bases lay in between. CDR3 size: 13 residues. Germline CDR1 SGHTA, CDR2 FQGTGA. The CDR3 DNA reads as TGTGCCAGCAGCACCACACCGACGGGGACTCAGTACTTC. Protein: CASSTTPTGTQYF.

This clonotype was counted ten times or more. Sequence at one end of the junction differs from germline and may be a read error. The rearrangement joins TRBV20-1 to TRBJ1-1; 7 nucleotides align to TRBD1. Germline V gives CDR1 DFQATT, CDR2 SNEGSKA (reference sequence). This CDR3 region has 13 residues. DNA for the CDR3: TGCAGTGCCAGAGGGGACAGAAACACTGAAGCTTTCTTT. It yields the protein CSARGDRNTEAFF.

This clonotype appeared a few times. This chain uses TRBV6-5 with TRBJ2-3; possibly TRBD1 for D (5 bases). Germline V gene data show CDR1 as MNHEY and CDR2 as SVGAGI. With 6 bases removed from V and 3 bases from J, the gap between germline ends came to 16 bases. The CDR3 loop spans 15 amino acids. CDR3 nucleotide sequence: TGTGCCAGCAGCAGGTCTAGGCAGGGTACAGATACGCAGTATTTT. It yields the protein CASSRSRQGTDTQYF.

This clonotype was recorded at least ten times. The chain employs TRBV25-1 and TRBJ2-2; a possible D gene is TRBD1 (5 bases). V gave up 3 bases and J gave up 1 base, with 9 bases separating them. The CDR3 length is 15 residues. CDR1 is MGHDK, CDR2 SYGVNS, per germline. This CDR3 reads CASSDTGLNTGELFF. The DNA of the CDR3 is TGTGCCAGCAGTGATACAGGTCTGAACACCGGGGAGCTGTTTTTT. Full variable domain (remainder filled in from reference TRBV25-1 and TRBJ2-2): EADIYQTPRYLVIGTGKKITLECSQTMGHDKMYWYQQDPGMELHLIHYSYGVNSTEKGDLSSESTVSRIRTEHFPLTLESARPSHTSQYLCASSDTGLNTGELFFGEGSRLTVL.

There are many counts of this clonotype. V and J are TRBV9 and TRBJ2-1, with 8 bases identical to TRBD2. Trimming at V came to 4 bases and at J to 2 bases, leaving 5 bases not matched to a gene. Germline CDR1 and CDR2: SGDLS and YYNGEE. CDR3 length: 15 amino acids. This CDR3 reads CASSRTSSTYNEQFF. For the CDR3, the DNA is TGTGCCAGCAGCCGGACTAGCTCCACCTACAATGAGCAGTTCTTC.

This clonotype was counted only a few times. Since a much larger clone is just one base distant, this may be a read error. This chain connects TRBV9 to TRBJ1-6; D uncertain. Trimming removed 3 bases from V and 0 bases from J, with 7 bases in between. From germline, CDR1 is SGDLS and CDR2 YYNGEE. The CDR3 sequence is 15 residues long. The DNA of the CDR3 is TGTGCCAGCAGCGAGAAAAGCTCCTATAATTCACCCCTCCACTTT. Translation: CASSEKSSYNSPLHF.

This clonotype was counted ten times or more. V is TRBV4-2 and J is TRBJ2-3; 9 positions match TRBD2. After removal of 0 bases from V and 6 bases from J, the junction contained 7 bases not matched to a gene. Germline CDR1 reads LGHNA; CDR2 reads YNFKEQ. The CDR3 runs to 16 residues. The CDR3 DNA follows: TGTGCCAGCAGCCAAGACGCAGCTAGCGGGGCCGATACGCAGTATTTT. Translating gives CASSQDAASGADTQYF.

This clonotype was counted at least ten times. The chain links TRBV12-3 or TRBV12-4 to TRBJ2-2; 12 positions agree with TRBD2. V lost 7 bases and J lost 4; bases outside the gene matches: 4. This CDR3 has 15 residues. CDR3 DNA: TGTGCCAGCATCCCTAGCGGGGGGGTCACCGGGGAGCTGTTTTTT. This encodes CASIPSGGVTGELFF.

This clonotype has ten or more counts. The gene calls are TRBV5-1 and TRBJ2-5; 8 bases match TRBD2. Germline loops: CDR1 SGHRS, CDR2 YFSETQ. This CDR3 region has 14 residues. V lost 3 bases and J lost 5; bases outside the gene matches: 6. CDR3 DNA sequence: TGCGCCAGCAGCTCCGGACTAGCCGTGGAGACCCAGTACTTC. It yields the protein CASSSGLAVETQYF.

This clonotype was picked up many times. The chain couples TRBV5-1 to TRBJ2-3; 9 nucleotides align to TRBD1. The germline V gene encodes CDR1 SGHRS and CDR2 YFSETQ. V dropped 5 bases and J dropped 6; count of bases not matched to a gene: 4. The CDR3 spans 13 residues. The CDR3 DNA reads TGCGCCAGCAGACAGGGGGCGAGGGATACGCAGTATTTT. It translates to CASRQGARDTQYF.

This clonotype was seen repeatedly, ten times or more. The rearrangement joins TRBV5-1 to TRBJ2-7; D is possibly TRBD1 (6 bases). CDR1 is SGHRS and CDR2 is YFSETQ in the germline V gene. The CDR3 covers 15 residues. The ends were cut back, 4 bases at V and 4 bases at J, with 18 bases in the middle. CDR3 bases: TGCGCCAGCAGCCCTGGGGGCCTGAGGACTTACGAGCAGTACTTC. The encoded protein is CASSPGGLRTYEQYF.

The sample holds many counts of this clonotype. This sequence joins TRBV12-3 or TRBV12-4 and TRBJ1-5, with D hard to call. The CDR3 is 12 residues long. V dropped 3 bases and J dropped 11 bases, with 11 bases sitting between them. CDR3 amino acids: CASSLPPEAQHF. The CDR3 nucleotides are TGTGCCAGCAGTTTGCCGCCGGAGGCCCAGCATTTT.

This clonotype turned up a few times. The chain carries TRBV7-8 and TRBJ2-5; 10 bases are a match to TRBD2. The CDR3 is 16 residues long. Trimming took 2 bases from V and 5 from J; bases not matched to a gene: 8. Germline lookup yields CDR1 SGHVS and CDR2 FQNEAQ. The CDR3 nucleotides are TGTGCCAGCAGCTTATACCCTAGCGGGAGTAGGGAGACCCAGTACTTC. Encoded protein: CASSLYPSGSRETQYF. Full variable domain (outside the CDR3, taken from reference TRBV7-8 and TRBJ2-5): GAGVSQSPRYKVAKRGQDVALRCDPISGHVSLFWYQQALGQGPEFLTYFQNEAQLDKSGLPSDRFFAERPEGSVSTLKIQRTQQEDSAVYLCASSLYPSGSRETQYFGPGTRLLVL.

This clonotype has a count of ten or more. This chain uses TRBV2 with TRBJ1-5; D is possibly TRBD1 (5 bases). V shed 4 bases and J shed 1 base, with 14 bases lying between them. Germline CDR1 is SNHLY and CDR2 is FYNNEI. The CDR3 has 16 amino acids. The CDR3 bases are TGTGCCAGCAGTGGCCCTGGGGGAGGGAGCAATCAGCCCCAGCATTTT. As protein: CASSGPGGGSNQPQHF.

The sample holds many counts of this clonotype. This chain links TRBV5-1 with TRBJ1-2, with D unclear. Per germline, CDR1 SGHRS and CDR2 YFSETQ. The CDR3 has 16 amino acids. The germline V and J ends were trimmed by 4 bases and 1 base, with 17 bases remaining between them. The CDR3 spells CASSPTTTRSNYGYTF. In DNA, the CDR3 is TGCGCCAGCAGCCCAACCACGACGCGGAGTAACTATGGCTACACCTTC. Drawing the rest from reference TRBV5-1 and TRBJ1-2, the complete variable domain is KAGVTQTPRYLIKTRGQQVTLSCSPISGHRSVSWYQQTPGQGLQFLFEYFSETQRNKGNFPGRFSGRQFSNSRSEMNVSTLELGDSALYLCASSPTTTRSNYGYTFGSGTRLTVV.

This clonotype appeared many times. This CDR3 reads CASSKDRGLGETQYF. CDR3 DNA sequence: TGCGCCAGCAGCAAAGACAGGGGGCTAGGGGAGACCCAGTACTTC. The V gene is TRBV5-1, the J gene TRBJ2-5; 10 bases line up with TRBD1. The CDR3 length is 15 residues. V trimming: 4 bases; J trimming: 5 bases; junction bases outside the gene matches: 8. Germline V lookup: CDR1 SGHRS, CDR2 YFSETQ.

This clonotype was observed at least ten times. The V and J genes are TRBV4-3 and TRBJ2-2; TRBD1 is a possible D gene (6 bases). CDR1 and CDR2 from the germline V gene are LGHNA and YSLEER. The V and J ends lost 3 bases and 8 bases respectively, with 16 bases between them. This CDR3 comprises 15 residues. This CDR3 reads CASSHLRTVSGELFF. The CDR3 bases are TGCGCCAGCAGCCACCTAAGGACAGTTTCTGGGGAGCTGTTTTTT.

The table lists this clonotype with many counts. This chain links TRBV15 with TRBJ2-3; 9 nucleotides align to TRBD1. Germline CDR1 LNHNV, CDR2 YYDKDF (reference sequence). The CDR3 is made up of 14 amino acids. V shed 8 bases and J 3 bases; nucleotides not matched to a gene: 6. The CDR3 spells CATQRDRETDTQYF. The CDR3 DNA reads TGTGCCACCCAACGGGACAGGGAGACAGATACGCAGTATTTT.

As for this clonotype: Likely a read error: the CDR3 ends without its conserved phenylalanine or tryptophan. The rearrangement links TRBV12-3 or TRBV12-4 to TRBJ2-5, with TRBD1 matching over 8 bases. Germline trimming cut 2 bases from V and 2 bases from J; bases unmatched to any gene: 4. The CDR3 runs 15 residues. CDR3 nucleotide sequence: TGTGCCAGCAGTTTAAGTGGACAGGGACAAGAGACCCAGTACTGC. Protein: CASSLSGQGQETQYC.